This TCR beta chain came from a study of identical twins. Details on this clonotype: What it binds is unknown.

Template switching, a step in the protocol, added a universal primer site, and cDNA carried unique molecular identifiers. TCRdb reprocessed the 5' RACE reads with MiXCR, giving one entry per CDR3 protein. The table shows about 730,000 distinct CDR3 sequences, with 21% occurring only once. Study-wide results and limits: The study found weaker excess twin sharing in beta out-of-frame sequences. Models predicted too little out-of-frame TCR alpha sharing in monozygotic twins.

The CDR3 is made up of 14 amino acids. Trimming took 5 bases from V and 9 from J; bases not matched to a gene: 5. This sample was shared with a second study, whose subject was T cells expressing NK-cell markers. As reported in that work: Four of the donors also had these clonotypes leading their CD3+CD56-NKG2C+ fraction.

The sequenced material came from PBMCs. J is TRBJ2-3 and V is TRBV12-3 or TRBV12-4, with 13 bases aligning to TRBD2. This receptor was identified in a woman younger than 30 in good health. The CDR3, as DNA: TGTGCCAGCAGTACTAGCGGGAGGGCCGACACGCAGTATTTT. Its protein is CASSTSGRADTQYF.